These T cell receptor beta chains were read from a single sample in a study of Graves' ophthalmopathy and Graves' hyperthyroidism. From the multiplex PCR reads, TCRdb called clonotypes with MiXCR, one entry per CDR3 protein. The table shows 740,000 or so distinct CDR3 sequences, with roughly 40% occurring only once. Input material: peripheral blood. Source of these receptors: an adult man with Graves' ophthalmopathy. The CDR3 runs from the conserved cysteine through the conserved F or W. D genes are given only for firm matches.

length: 13; J: TRBJ1-1; V: TRBV20-1; D: NA; CDR3: CSARAPGGTEAFF
length: 16; J: TRBJ2-6; V: TRBV10-3; D: NA; CDR3: CASGTALFSGANVLTF
length: 12; J: TRBJ1-2; V: TRBV2; D: TRBD1; CDR3: CASSRRTGEYTF
length: 14; J: TRBJ1-2; V: TRBV20-1; D: NA; CDR3: CSARPRRASGGYTF
length: 17; J: TRBJ1-5; V: TRBV12-3/TRBV12-4; D: NA; CDR3: CASTQCAGGEELSPQHF
length: 14; J: TRBJ1-1; V: TRBV7-9; D: NA; CDR3: CASSLDRYRAEAFF
length: 15; J: TRBJ1-2; V: TRBV25-1; D: NA; CDR3: CASSTRMGLSYGYTF
length: 13; J: TRBJ2-5; V: TRBV10-1; D: TRBD1; CDR3: CASSKDREETQYF
length: 14; J: TRBJ2-5; V: TRBV5-6; D: NA; CDR3: CASSRIRAPETQYF
length: 14; J: TRBJ1-2; V: TRBV7-2; D: NA; CDR3: CASSLAGGNYGYTF
length: 15; J: TRBJ2-5; V: TRBV20-1; D: TRBD2; CDR3: CSARDWREAQGTQYF
length: 18; J: TRBJ2-5; V: TRBV7-2; D: TRBD1; CDR3: CASSLRTTGTGGLETQYF
length: 13; J: TRBJ1-5; V: TRBV30; D: NA; CDR3: CAWSFNGDQPQHF
length: 14; J: TRBJ2-3; V: TRBV9; D: NA; CDR3: CASSVYDNTDTQYF
length: 15; J: TRBJ2-2; V: TRBV24-1; D: TRBD2; CDR3: CATSDPGGVAGELFF
length: 13; J: TRBJ2-2; V: TRBV29-1; D: NA; CDR3: CSGGTDYTGELFF
length: 15; J: TRBJ2-5; V: TRBV7-9; D: TRBD1; CDR3: CASSYRQGYQETQYF
length: 18; J: TRBJ2-2; V: TRBV25-1; D: NA; CDR3: CASSLKSPGFANTGELFF
length: 15; J: TRBJ1-2; V: TRBV10-3; D: TRBD1; CDR3: CASRDRVGGSYGYTF
length: 15; J: TRBJ2-2; V: TRBV20-1; D: TRBD1; CDR3: CSAVPGQKFPGELFF
length: 16; J: TRBJ1-1; V: TRBV4-3; D: TRBD1; CDR3: CASSQGQDRERTEAFF
length: 11; J: TRBJ2-5; V: TRBV29-1; D: NA; CDR3: CSRMGVETQYF
length: 14; J: TRBJ2-7; V: TRBV5-4; D: NA; CDR3: CASSLAVLSYEQYF
length: 14; J: TRBJ1-5; V: TRBV6-5; D: TRBD1; CDR3: CASSYDRGNQPQHF
length: 13; J: TRBJ2-5; V: TRBV20-1; D: TRBD2; CDR3: CSADRTSGATQYF
length: 14; J: TRBJ1-1; V: TRBV20-1; D: NA; CDR3: CSARVSGPNTEAFF
length: 14; J: TRBJ1-4; V: TRBV25-1; D: NA; CDR3: CASRETGNNEKLFF
length: 12; J: TRBJ1-4; V: TRBV19; D: NA; CDR3: CASRDMLEKLFF
length: 16; J: TRBJ1-4; V: TRBV19; D: TRBD1; CDR3: CASSIGYRGEGEKLFF
length: 14; J: TRBJ1-1; V: TRBV10-2; D: NA; CDR3: CASSEVGSNTEAFF
length: 14; J: TRBJ1-6; V: TRBV10-3; D: NA; CDR3: CAISEGGANSPLHF
length: 13; J: TRBJ2-3; V: TRBV15; D: TRBD1; CDR3: CATRTGGTDTQYF
length: 14; J: TRBJ2-5; V: TRBV4-2; D: NA; CDR3: CASSHGRTEETQYF
length: 15; J: TRBJ1-4; V: TRBV2; D: TRBD1; CDR3: CASSEIGQGNEKLFF
length: 16; J: TRBJ1-5; V: TRBV7-9; D: TRBD1; CDR3: CASSPTGGVNNQPQHF
length: 13; J: TRBJ2-7; V: TRBV7-3; D: TRBD1; CDR3: CASSPRQGSEQYF
length: 14; J: TRBJ1-6; V: TRBV7-9; D: NA; CDR3: CASSSRGNWSPLHF
length: 13; J: TRBJ1-5; V: TRBV20-1; D: NA; CDR3: CSASIGSNQPQHF
length: 13; J: TRBJ1-5; V: TRBV19; D: NA; CDR3: CASSIYGNQPQHF
length: 13; J: TRBJ2-7; V: TRBV19; D: TRBD1; CDR3: CASSQNRGSEQYF
length: 13; J: TRBJ2-2; V: TRBV25-1; D: NA; CDR3: CAWSGSGAGELFF
length: 14; J: TRBJ1-2; V: TRBV10-3; D: TRBD1; CDR3: CASSRTGGDLGYTF
length: 14; J: TRBJ1-1; V: TRBV10-3; D: TRBD1; CDR3: CASREDRGRTEAFF
length: 17; J: TRBJ1-5; V: TRBV7-2; D: NA; CDR3: CASSLAPGRGQNQPQHF
length: 18; J: TRBJ2-2; V: TRBV7-9; D: TRBD2; CDR3: CASSPTWTSHTNTGELFF
length: 13; J: TRBJ1-2; V: TRBV15; D: NA; CDR3: CATSRETVSGYTF
length: 15; J: TRBJ1-5; V: TRBV7-9; D: NA; CDR3: CASSLEGGSNQPQHF
length: 12; J: TRBJ1-2; V: TRBV10-3; D: NA; CDR3: CAIARNNYGYTF
length: 16; J: TRBJ1-5; V: TRBV7-8; D: TRBD1; CDR3: CASSSGGTVGNQPQHF
length: 16; J: TRBJ1-2; V: TRBV12-3/TRBV12-4; D: NA; CDR3: CASALGPGSLLYGYTF
length: 12; J: TRBJ2-7; V: TRBV7-2; D: NA; CDR3: CASSPGVHEQYF
length: 15; J: TRBJ1-1; V: TRBV7-9; D: NA; CDR3: CASSLTGGARTEAFF
length: 15; J: TRBJ2-5; V: TRBV5-5; D: NA; CDR3: CATYLPGEGQETQYF
length: 11; J: TRBJ2-5; V: TRBV10-1; D: NA; CDR3: CASSEGEAQYF
length: 17; J: TRBJ2-2; V: TRBV7-3; D: TRBD1; CDR3: CASSLIQGQAITGELFF
length: 17; J: TRBJ2-5; V: TRBV5-1; D: NA; CDR3: CASSPSGAPPPEETQYF